This T cell receptor beta chain was captured in a study of T cells in Graves' hyperthyroidism and ophthalmopathy. The TCR beta CDR3 regions underwent amplification using RNA transcripts as the source. When the TCR CDR3 underwent first-round RT-PCR, the HTBI primer set was used. TCRdb reprocessed the multiplex PCR reads via MiXCR and lists one record per CDR3 protein. The data hold about 570,000 distinct CDR3 sequences, with roughly 50% observed a single time. A patient was excluded if there was uncontrolled infection, other autoimmune disease, pregnancy or lactation. Trimming shortened V by 5 bases and J by 8 bases, and 15 bases separated the two germline ends. Germline V gene data show CDR1 as MGHDK and CDR2 as SYGVNS. This CDR3 is built from 13 residues. Overall study findings and caveats: Most thyroid clonotypes with frequency above 0.001 were detected in blood. Classification by a 13 V-J model distinguished ophthalmopathy from stable hyperthyroidism.

Of note for this clonotype: Antigen specificity is unknown.

Sequencing used peripheral blood or thyroid tissue (not recorded which). The chain employs TRBV25-1 and TRBJ1-2; tentative D call: TRBD1 (5 bases). The TCR comes from an adult woman with Graves' disease, either hyperthyroidism or ophthalmopathy (not recorded which). The CDR3 here is CASSHLGGRGYTF. CDR3 coding DNA: TGTGCCAGCAGTCATCTCGGGGGTAGGGGCTACACCTTC.